This TCR beta chain is from a study of cytomegalovirus exposure and HLA in healthy donors. PCR was performed using 60 Vbeta and 13 Jbeta primers. The repertoire was sequenced with immunoSEQ multiplex PCR; TCRdb's copy has only in-frame clones and lacks some. The sample has approximately 150,000 clones, around 82% seen once. Note on this clone: Its antigen is not known.

CDR3 length: 16 residues. CDR1 and CDR2 (germline): SGHAT, FQNNGV. The trim removed 5 bases at V and 0 bases at J, leaving 7 bases unmatched. Study findings and constraints: Cytomegalovirus-associated TCR beta chains were listed, numbering 164. Trimming of TCR beta V- and J-genes showed a link, identified in a later analysis, to a missense DCLRE1C variant. Relative to the roughly 690-donor mean, N-insertions were reportedly fewer in an Asian-associated ancestry cluster in a later analysis.

Sequenced input: PBMCs. The receptor comes from a woman younger than 30 in good health and CMV-seropositive. The chain has TRBV11-2 and TRBJ1-3; 7 bases line up with TRBD1. DNA for the CDR3: TGTGCCAGCAGCGCGGGACAGTCAATCTCTGGAAACACCATATATTTT. Protein product: CASSAGQSISGNTIYF.